What follows are 29 T cell receptor beta chains derived from one specimen sequenced in a study of early T cells in non-severe SARS-CoV-2 infection. Each CDR3 protein is one row after TCRdb ran MiXCR on the 5' RACE reads. The repertoire holds tens of thousands of distinct CDR3 sequences, with 13% as singletons. Sequencing used whole blood. The receptors originated from an adult who was a healthcare worker with PCR-confirmed SARS-CoV-2 infection or an uninfected control (not recorded which).

The table lists this clonotype with many counts. The chain has TRBV30 and TRBJ1-2; D is unclear. This CDR3 has 11 amino acids. V was clipped by 4 bases and J by 7 bases, with 10 bases between them. Germline V gene sequence: CDR1 GTSNPN, CDR2 SVGIG (reference sequence). In nucleotides, the CDR3 is TGTGCCTGGATCCGAGGGAGTGGCTACACCTTC. This sequence encodes CAWIRGSGYTF.

This clonotype was observed a few times. V gene TRBV27 combines with J gene TRBJ2-3, with 8 bases aligning to TRBD2. The CDR3 extends over 16 amino acids. V lost 1 base to trimming and J lost 5 bases; unmatched junction nucleotides: 8. Germline values: CDR1 MNHEY, CDR2 SMNVEV (reference sequence). The chain's CDR3 is CASSLLGGGKRDTQYF. The DNA of the CDR3 is TGTGCCAGCAGTTTATTGGGCGGGGGGAAGAGAGATACGCAGTATTTT.

Only a few counts were recorded for this clonotype. This chain uses TRBV9 with TRBJ1-1; D gene uncertain. CDR1 and CDR2 (germline): SGDLS, YYNGEE. V was cut by 1 base and J by 1 base, with 5 bases left in between. The CDR3 is 13 residues long. The CDR3 bases are TGTGCCAGCAGCGTATACAGGAACACTGAAGCTTTCTTT. Protein sequence: CASSVYRNTEAFF.

This clonotype was detected ten times or more. This rearrangement joins TRBV3-1 to TRBJ1-2; D is uncertain. This CDR3 region has 14 residues. CDR1 LGHDT and CDR2 YNNKEL come from the germline V gene (reference sequence). Trimming removed 0 bases at V and 8 bases at J, with 13 bases between. CDR3 protein: CASSQDPRVNGYTF. The CDR3 nucleotides are TGTGCCAGCAGCCAAGATCCGAGGGTTAACGGCTACACCTTC. The whole variable domain, filled in from reference TRBV3-1 and TRBJ1-2, reads DTAVSQTPKYLVTQMGNDKSIKCEQNLGHDTMYWYKQDSKKFLKIMFSYNNKELIINETVPNRFSPKSPDKAHLNLHINSLELGDSAVYFCASSQDPRVNGYTFGSGTRLTVV.

This clonotype was counted at least ten times. This chain uses TRBV5-6 with TRBJ1-2; 10 positions agree with TRBD1. Losses at the gene ends were 4 bases for V and 8 bases for J; bases not matched to a gene: 11. The CDR3 spans 15 residues. Germline lookup yields CDR1 SGHDT and CDR2 YYEEEE. This CDR3 is CASSPWGQGRYGYTF. In DNA, the CDR3 is TGTGCCAGCAGCCCGTGGGGACAGGGGAGATACGGCTACACCTTC.

This clonotype has a handful of counts. This rearrangement joins TRBV27 to TRBJ1-1; TRBD1 matches 7 bases. Germline V gene lookup returns CDR1 MNHEY and CDR2 SMNVEV (reference sequence). V was pared by 2 bases and J by 7 bases, with 4 bases of the junction left unmatched. The CDR3 length is 13 residues. CDR3 in DNA: TGTGCCAGCAGTTTAATAGGGGGCAGTGAAGCTTTCTTT. Its protein is CASSLIGGSEAFF.

The chain uses TRBV10-1 and TRBJ2-4; 7 positions match TRBD2. From germline, CDR1 is WNHNN and CDR2 SYGVQD (reference sequence). The CDR3 totals 12 residues. With V trimmed by 8 bases and J by 6 bases, 4 bases remained unmatched. Here the CDR3 reads CASSGGGNIQYF. The CDR3 DNA sequence: TGCGCCAGCTCCGGCGGGGGAAACATTCAGTACTTC.

This clonotype has a handful of counts. The chain employs TRBV30 and TRBJ2-1; the D is unclear. Trimming took off 3 bases at V and 7 bases at J, with 16 bases between the two ends. The length of the CDR3 is 14 residues. The germline CDR1 and CDR2 sequences are GTSNPN and SVGIG (reference sequence). For the CDR3, the DNA is TGTGCCTGGAGCGCAACACCACTACTTAATGAGCAGTTCTTC. The encoded protein is CAWSATPLLNEQFF.

This clonotype was counted between two and nine times. The rearrangement links TRBV20-1 to TRBJ2-7; 7 nucleotides match TRBD1. The CDR3 contains 15 residues. The V gene end was trimmed by 6 bases and the J gene end by 0 bases; junction bases not matched to a gene: 11. Germline V gene lookup returns CDR1 DFQATT and CDR2 SNEGSKA (reference sequence). For the CDR3, the DNA is TGCAGTGCCCTGGGACGGACAGGATACTCCTACGAGCAGTACTTC. Translated: CSALGRTGYSYEQYF.

This clonotype has more than one count but fewer than ten. The rearrangement links TRBV20-1 to TRBJ1-1, with D hard to call. V was clipped by 6 bases and J by 1 base, with 9 bases between them. The CDR3 contains 12 residues. CDR1 and CDR2 (germline): DFQATT, SNEGSKA (reference sequence). This chain's CDR3 is CSATRENTEAFF. In DNA form, the CDR3 reads TGCAGTGCCACCCGTGAGAACACTGAAGCTTTCTTT.

CDR3 in DNA: TGTGCCAGCAGCCCCAGGCAGGGGGGCTACAATGAGCAGTTCTTC. Its translation: CASSPRQGGYNEQFF. The chain is built from TRBV3-1 and TRBJ2-1, with D maybe TRBD1 (7 bases). This CDR3 spans 15 amino acids. Germline V lookup: CDR1 LGHDT, CDR2 YNNKEL (reference sequence). With 4 bases removed from V and 3 bases from J, the gap between germline ends came to 13 bases.

This clonotype was detected many times. CDR3 sequence: CASSLVRASSVNSPLHF. The CDR3 nucleotides read TGTGCCAGCAGCTTAGTCCGGGCCTCGAGTGTGAATTCACCCCTCCACTTT. V gene TRBV7-9 combines with J gene TRBJ1-6; D remains ambiguous. V was cut by 1 base and J by 7 bases, with 17 bases left in between. The CDR3 is 17 amino acids. Germline V gene lookup returns CDR1 SEHNR and CDR2 FQNEAQ (reference sequence).

This clonotype showed up just a few times. The V gene is TRBV10-3, the J gene TRBJ2-3, with D perhaps matching TRBD2 (6 bases). The CDR3 covers 13 residues. The germline V gene encodes CDR1 ENHRY and CDR2 SYGVKD. V was shortened by 8 bases and J by 2 bases, with 11 bases between the two germline ends. CDR3 residues: CAIGEDLTDTQYF. The CDR3 DNA reads TGTGCCATCGGGGAGGACCTCACAGATACGCAGTATTTT.

This clonotype appeared many times. The chain is built from TRBV12-3 or TRBV12-4 and TRBJ1-6; weak D call: TRBD1 (6 bases). The CDR3 totals 13 residues. The V end was cut by 6 bases, the J end by 9 bases, with 12 bases between. The CDR3 loop is CASRAGQLSPLHF. CDR3 sequence (DNA): TGTGCCAGCAGGGCTGGACAGCTTTCACCCCTCCACTTT.

This clonotype was observed a few times. The rearrangement links TRBV11-2 to TRBJ2-7; 12 nucleotides match TRBD1. The CDR3 is 16 residues long. Per germline, CDR1 SGHAT and CDR2 FQNNGV. J gave up 5 bases and V 6 bases, and 11 bases lay outside the gene matches. CDR3 nucleotide sequence: TGTGCCAGCAGTCTCCCCTCCGGGACAGGGGGCCACGAGCAGTACTTC. It translates to CASSLPSGTGGHEQYF.

The gene calls are TRBV14 and TRBJ1-1; D is possibly TRBD1 (6 bases). Trimming took off 3 bases at V and 3 bases at J, with 20 bases between the two ends. CDR3 length: 17 residues. The germline CDR1 and CDR2 sequences are SGHDN and FVKESK. The DNA of the CDR3 is TGTGCCAGCAGCCATATGGGGGCTATAACTGGGGACACTGAAGCTTTCTTT. Translated: CASSHMGAITGDTEAFF.

The sample holds many counts of this clonotype. This chain links TRBV6-2 or TRBV6-3 with TRBJ2-1; D is possibly TRBD1 or TRBD2 (6 bases each). Deletions cut 7 bases from V and 1 base from J, with 14 bases between. The germline V gene encodes CDR1 MNHEY and CDR2 SVGEGT. CDR3 length: 15 amino acids. The CDR3 protein is CASNPRGPSYNEQFF. The CDR3 region has the DNA TGTGCCAGCAACCCCCGGGGGCCGTCCTACAATGAGCAGTTCTTC.

This clonotype came up many times. This chain joins TRBV11-3 and TRBJ2-5; 10 positions match TRBD1. Germline V lookup: CDR1 SGHNT, CDR2 YENEEA. The CDR3 sequence is 15 residues long. V dropped 5 bases and J dropped 4; count of bases not matched to a gene: 7. CDR3 DNA: TGTGCCAGCAGCACCCCGACAGGGGGCGGAGAGACCCAGTACTTC. Encoded protein: CASSTPTGGGETQYF.

V is TRBV6-6 and J is TRBJ2-4, with D unresolved. The CDR3 has 11 amino acids. Germline V lookup: CDR1 MNHNY, CDR2 SVGAGI (reference sequence). The V end lost 6 bases, the J end lost 8 bases, and 8 bases lay between the germline ends. The CDR3 DNA sequence: TGTGCCAGCAGGGGAACGGACATTCAGTACTTC. Translation gives CASRGTDIQYF.

This clonotype was detected ten times or more. The rearrangement uses TRBV10-2 and TRBJ1-5; D not certain. Germline V CDR1 and CDR2: WSHSY, SAAADI. This CDR3 region has 15 residues. V was clipped by 1 base and J by 6 bases, with 13 bases between them. This chain's CDR3 is CASSELSVGIQPQHF. CDR3 DNA: TGCGCCAGCAGTGAGTTATCGGTAGGGATTCAGCCCCAGCATTTT.

This clonotype was found a few times. J is TRBJ2-7 and V is TRBV10-3; 10 bases match TRBD1. Germline-derived CDR1 and CDR2 are ENHRY and SYGVKD. V was clipped by 7 bases and J by 5 bases; unmatched bases: 8. The CDR3 consists of 14 residues. In nucleotides, the CDR3 is TGTGCCATCAATAACCTGGACAGGGGGAACGAGCAGTACTTC. Amino acids: CAINNLDRGNEQYF.

In its sample, this clonotype was seen many times. This rearrangement joins TRBV7-9 to TRBJ2-3, with 7 bases that match TRBD2. Germline V gives CDR1 SEHNR, CDR2 FQNEAQ (reference sequence). The CDR3 covers 16 residues. The ends lost 4 bases at V and 1 base at J; junction bases unmatched: 8. The CDR3 spells CASSSLTSAGTDTQYF. The CDR3 DNA reads as TGTGCCAGCAGCTCACTCACTAGCGCGGGCACAGATACGCAGTATTTT.

This clonotype was detected only a few times. V gene TRBV7-2 combines with J gene TRBJ2-7; D may be TRBD1 or TRBD2 (5 bases each). V lost 5 bases, J lost 4 bases, and 18 bases lay in between. Germline V lookup: CDR1 SGHTA, CDR2 FQGNSA. CDR3 size: 15 residues. For the CDR3, the DNA is TGTGCCAGCAGCCCGGGACCGGCGGAGGCTTACGAGCAGTACTTC. It yields the protein CASSPGPAEAYEQYF.

This clonotype showed up just a few times. The junction differs from germline at one of its ends, possibly a read error. The V and J genes are TRBV11-2 and TRBJ2-1; 14 nucleotides align to TRBD2. The CDR3 is 15 amino acids. Germline values: CDR1 SGHAT, CDR2 FQNNGV. The CDR3 reads CASSPAPGLAGGRYF. DNA of the CDR3: TGTGCCAGCAGCCCCGCCCCTGGACTAGCGGGGGGCCGGTACTTC.

Ten or more counts support this clonotype. The V call is TRBV5-4, the J call TRBJ1-2, with D uncertain. Germline CDR1 is SGHNT and CDR2 is YYREEE (reference sequence). V was trimmed by 0 bases and J by 8 bases, leaving 14 bases between them. CDR3 size: 14 residues. CDR3 coding DNA: TGTGCCAGCAGCTTGGTCTTACTGGAAGGGGGCTACACCTTC. Translating gives CASSLVLLEGGYTF.

Only a few counts were recorded for this clonotype. The chain recombines TRBV20-1 with TRBJ2-6; D possibly corresponds to TRBD1 (5 bases). Germline CDR1 reads DFQATT; CDR2 reads SNEGSKA (reference sequence). V gave up 1 base and J gave up 0 bases, with 7 bases separating them. The CDR3 runs to 15 residues. The CDR3 spells CSARVRDSGANVLTF. CDR3 bases: TGCAGTGCTAGAGTCAGGGACTCTGGGGCCAACGTCCTGACTTTC.

This clonotype was seen at least ten times. The chain couples TRBV7-9 to TRBJ1-4; 7 positions match TRBD1. Germline lookup yields CDR1 SEHNR and CDR2 FQNEAQ (reference sequence). This CDR3 is built from 14 residues. The ends lost 6 bases at V and 7 bases at J; junction bases unmatched: 8. As DNA, the CDR3 is TGTGCCAGCAGGCCCGGGACAGTCGGTGAAAAACTGTTTTTT. It translates to CASRPGTVGEKLFF.

This clonotype came up many times. The chain is built from TRBV6-6 and TRBJ1-1, with a weak D call TRBD1 (5 bases). V lost 10 bases and J 3 bases, leaving 18 bases between the germline ends. Germline V lookup: CDR1 MNHNY, CDR2 SVGAGI (reference sequence). CDR3 length equals 14 residues. CDR3 amino acids: CATSLSGGDTEAFF. CDR3 coding DNA: TGTGCCACCTCGCTATCGGGGGGTGACACTGAAGCTTTCTTT.

Many counts were recorded for this clonotype. The chain links TRBV11-2 to TRBJ2-1, with D perhaps TRBD2 (7 bases). Trimming pared 3 bases from V and 3 bases from J, leaving 12 bases between. Germline V gives CDR1 SGHAT, CDR2 FQNNGV. The CDR3 is 15 amino acids. CDR3: CASSLAGAYYNEQFF. In DNA, the CDR3 is TGTGCCAGCAGCTTGGCGGGGGCCTACTACAATGAGCAGTTCTTC.